This T cell receptor (beta chain) was identified during a study of control samples from healthy donors and cancer patients. There are 13 residues in the CDR3. CDR1 and CDR2 from the germline V gene are LGHNA and YSLEER. The germline V and J ends were trimmed by 0 bases and 8 bases, with 10 bases remaining between them. The assay was immunoSEQ multiplex PCR, and TCRdb's table has in-frame clones only and misses some. The sample includes around 190,000 clones, roughly 90% of them seen just once. The sample consisted of blood. This clonotype was obtained from a woman aged 50 to 65 in good health. The rearrangement joins TRBV4-3 to TRBJ1-2; D is unclear. The CDR3, as DNA: TGCGCCAGCAGCCAAGACCAGTTCGGGGGCTACACCTTC. Protein sequence: CASSQDQFGGYTF.